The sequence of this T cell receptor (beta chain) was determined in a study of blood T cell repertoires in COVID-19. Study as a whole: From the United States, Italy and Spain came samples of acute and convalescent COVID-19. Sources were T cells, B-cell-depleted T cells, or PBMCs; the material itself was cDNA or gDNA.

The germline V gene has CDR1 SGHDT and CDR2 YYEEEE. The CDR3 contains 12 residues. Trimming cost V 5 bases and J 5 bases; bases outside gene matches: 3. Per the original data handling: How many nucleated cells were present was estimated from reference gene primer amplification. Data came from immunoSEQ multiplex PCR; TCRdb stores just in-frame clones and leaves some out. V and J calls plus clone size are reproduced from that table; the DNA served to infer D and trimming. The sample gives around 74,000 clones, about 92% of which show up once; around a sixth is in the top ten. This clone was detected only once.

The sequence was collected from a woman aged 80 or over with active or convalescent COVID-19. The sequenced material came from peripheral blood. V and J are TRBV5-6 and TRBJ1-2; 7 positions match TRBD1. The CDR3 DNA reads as TGTGCCAGCAGATCAGGGGGGTATGGCTACACCTTC. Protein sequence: CASRSGGYGYTF.